Below, 29 T cell receptor beta chains from the same sample are listed, as sequenced in a study of PD-1 blockade in classical Hodgkin lymphoma. Profiled with immunoSEQ multiplex PCR; TCRdb holds only in-frame clones, not every one. Of tens of thousands of clones listed, nearly 90% are singletons. The time point denotes: cycle 4 day 1 (C4D1), after about 6 weeks of nivolumab. With no exception, relapse followed autologous stem cell transplantation in all patients, and brentuximab vedotin exposure varied. The sample in question was peripheral blood mononuclear cells (PBMCs), obtained before the fourth cycle of nivolumab. All receptors come from a human donor with classical Hodgkin lymphoma.

V gene TRBV7-9 combines with J gene TRBJ2-7; 8 bases agree with TRBD1. The V and J ends lost 1 base and 6 bases, in that order; junction bases with no gene match: 5. Germline CDR1 reads SEHNR; CDR2 reads FQNEAQ (reference sequence). The CDR3 loop spans 14 amino acids. This CDR3 reads CASSLEGQAVEQYF. CDR3 DNA sequence: TGTGCCAGCAGCTTAGAGGGACAGGCTGTCGAGCAGTACTTC.

This clone was detected once. The chain carries TRBV6-6 and TRBJ1-2; maybe TRBD1 (5 bases). CDR3 length: 13 residues. Trimming pared 3 bases from V and 8 bases from J, leaving 13 bases between. Germline-derived CDR1 and CDR2 are MNHNY and SVGAGI (reference sequence). The CDR3 DNA reads as TGTGCCAGCAGTTATGTAGGGGCGGGGGGCTACACCTTC. It is translated as CASSYVGAGGYTF.

This chain uses TRBV5-4 with TRBJ2-1; 9 positions agree with TRBD2. Trimming removed 3 bases from V and 4 bases from J; junction bases left unmatched: 11. Germline V gene sequence: CDR1 SGHNT, CDR2 YYREEE (reference sequence). The CDR3 sequence is 17 residues long. CDR3 sequence reads: CASSSAPAGGPYNEQFF. CDR3 coding DNA: TGTGCCAGCAGCTCGGCCCCGGCGGGGGGGCCGTACAATGAGCAGTTCTTC.

This clone was recorded only once. The DNA of the CDR3 is TGTGCCAGTAGTATCGGGGGCAGGGTAAGGAACACCGGGGAGCTGTTTTTT. Amino acid sequence: CASSIGGRVRNTGELFF. The J gene is TRBJ2-2, the V gene TRBV19; D may match TRBD1 or TRBD2 (6 bases each). CDR1 is LNHDA and CDR2 is SQIVND in the germline V gene (reference sequence). There are 17 residues in the CDR3. Between the trimmed V and J ends, which lost 3 bases and 1 base, there was a span of 15 bases.

This clone has just one count. The CDR3 spells CASSDSDEGTGAEAFF. CDR3 nucleotide sequence: TGTGCCAGCAGTGACTCCGATGAGGGGACGGGGGCTGAAGCTTTCTTT. The V call is TRBV27, the J call TRBJ1-1; D is possibly TRBD1 (5 bases). The CDR3 spans 16 residues. Trimming pared 5 bases from V and 6 bases from J, leaving 22 bases between. Germline V gene data show CDR1 as MNHEY and CDR2 as SMNVEV (reference sequence).

This sequence joins TRBV5-1 and TRBJ1-4; TRBD1 matches 9 bases. Germline values: CDR1 SGHRS, CDR2 YFSETQ. The V segment lost 2 bases and the J segment 5 bases; nucleotides outside the gene matches: 7. The length of the CDR3 is 16 residues. In DNA, the CDR3 is TGCGCCAGCAGCTTTAATCCGGGACAGGGAAATGAAAAACTGTTTTTT. It encodes CASSFNPGQGNEKLFF.

V gene TRBV7-9 combines with J gene TRBJ1-6; D call uncertain. This CDR3 spans 17 amino acids. The V gene lost 1 base and the J gene lost 4 bases, with 14 bases spanning the gap. Looked up from germline, CDR1 is SEHNR and CDR2 is FQNEAQ (reference sequence). CDR3 loop: CASSLVGGFGYNSPLHF. The CDR3 DNA reads as TGTGCCAGCAGCTTAGTTGGTGGGTTCGGATATAATTCACCCCTCCACTTT.

This clone occurred once. The rearrangement uses TRBV30 and TRBJ2-7; 9 bases agree with TRBD2. V lost 0 bases to trimming and J lost 2 bases; unmatched junction nucleotides: 5. Germline V gives CDR1 GTSNPN, CDR2 SVGIG (reference sequence). The CDR3 runs 15 residues. CDR3 sequence: CAWSVSRGGAYEQYF. The CDR3 DNA sequence: TGTGCCTGGAGTGTAAGCCGCGGGGGGGCCTACGAGCAGTACTTC.

This clone was observed a single time. This sequence joins TRBV5-1 and TRBJ2-7, with 7 bases fitting TRBD2. The V segment lost 4 bases and the J segment 6 bases; nucleotides outside the gene matches: 10. Germline-derived CDR1 and CDR2 are SGHRS and YFSETQ. The length of the CDR3 is 14 residues. CDR3 protein: CASSPAGDTSEQYF. The CDR3 DNA reads as TGCGCCAGCAGCCCGGCGGGAGACACCAGCGAGCAGTACTTC. Based on the CDR3 plus reference TRBV5-1 and TRBJ2-7, the full variable domain is KAGVTQTPRYLIKTRGQQVTLSCSPISGHRSVSWYQQTPGQGLQFLFEYFSETQRNKGNFPGRFSGRQFSNSRSEMNVSTLELGDSALYLCASSPAGDTSEQYFGPGTRLTVT.

V and J are TRBV5-1 and TRBJ2-3; tentative D call: TRBD1 (5 bases). The germline gives CDR1 SGHRS, CDR2 YFSETQ. V lost 4 bases, J lost 0 bases, and 9 bases lay in between. The CDR3 is made up of 14 amino acids. The CDR3 here is CASSTGRSTDTQYF. CDR3 bases: TGCGCCAGCAGCACAGGACGGAGCACAGATACGCAGTATTTT.

The chain couples TRBV5-1 to TRBJ2-5; D is unresolved. In germline, CDR1 is SGHRS, CDR2 YFSETQ. This CDR3 is 13 amino acids long. V gave up 3 bases and J gave up 1 base, with 7 bases separating them. The CDR3 loop reads CASSSSPQETQYF. DNA for the CDR3: TGCGCCAGCAGCTCTTCCCCCCAAGAGACCCAGTACTTC.

DNA of the CDR3: TGTGCCAGCTTTACTCGACAGGGAGGCTCCCCCGGGGAGCTGTTTTTT. Residues: CASFTRQGGSPGELFF. This chain links TRBV6-6 with TRBJ2-2; the D gene is possibly TRBD1 (7 bases). Germline V lookup: CDR1 MNHNY, CDR2 SVGAGI (reference sequence). With 8 bases removed from V and 6 bases from J, the gap between germline ends came to 22 bases. The CDR3 loop spans 16 amino acids.

This clone was recorded once. The rearrangement links TRBV5-1 to TRBJ1-6, with 7 bases fitting TRBD1. Trimming removed 0 bases from V and 7 bases from J; junction bases left unmatched: 4. Germline V gene lookup returns CDR1 SGHRS and CDR2 YFSETQ. CDR3 length: 15 amino acids. In nucleotides, the CDR3 is TGCGCCAGCAGCTTGGACAGGGGTGGGAATTCACCCCTCCACTTT. Translation gives CASSLDRGGNSPLHF.

The chain joins TRBV9 to TRBJ1-1; no definite D call. Per the germline V gene, CDR1 is SGDLS and CDR2 is YYNGEE. V was shortened by 9 bases and J by 0 bases, with 15 bases between the two germline ends. This CDR3 contains 14 residues. Here the CDR3 reads CATAALGMNTEAFF. The CDR3 DNA reads as TGTGCCACCGCCGCCCTAGGAATGAACACTGAAGCTTTCTTT.

This chain connects TRBV5-6 to TRBJ1-4; 7 bases are a match to TRBD1. The CDR3 is made up of 14 amino acids. In germline, CDR1 is SGHDT, CDR2 YYEEEE. J lost 8 bases, V lost 2 bases, and 6 bases had no gene match. The CDR3, as DNA: TGTGCCAGCAGCTTCGACAGGGTAGGAGAAAAACTGTTTTTT. Encoded protein: CASSFDRVGEKLFF.

This rearrangement joins TRBV5-1 to TRBJ1-4; no clear D gene. From germline, CDR1 is SGHRS and CDR2 YFSETQ. Deletions cut 0 bases from V and 6 bases from J, with 9 bases between. The CDR3 covers 14 residues. CDR3 amino acids: CASSLGRYYEKLFF. CDR3 in DNA: TGCGCCAGCAGCTTGGGACGGTATTATGAAAAACTGTTTTTT. The complete variable domain, with remaining parts taken from reference TRBV5-1 and TRBJ1-4, reads KAGVTQTPRYLIKTRGQQVTLSCSPISGHRSVSWYQQTPGQGLQFLFEYFSETQRNKGNFPGRFSGRQFSNSRSEMNVSTLELGDSALYLCASSLGRYYEKLFFGSGTQLSVL.

The rearrangement links TRBV5-1 to TRBJ1-3, with a tentative D call TRBD1 (6 bases). The germline gives CDR1 SGHRS, CDR2 YFSETQ. The V end lost 7 bases, the J end lost 4 bases, and 15 bases lay between the germline ends. This CDR3 spans 14 amino acids. DNA for the CDR3: TGCGCCAGCTCGACTCAGGGGTTCGGAAACACCATATATTTT. Its protein product is CASSTQGFGNTIYF.

The chain employs TRBV12-5 and TRBJ2-7; 9 nucleotides agree with TRBD1. The CDR3 has 14 residues. The V gene's germline CDR1 is LGHNT and CDR2 FRNRAP. The V segment lost 1 base and the J segment 2 bases; nucleotides outside the gene matches: 0. CDR3 DNA: TGTGCTAGTGGTTTGGGGGACAGGGCCTACGAGCAGTACTTC. Translation gives CASGLGDRAYEQYF.

The CDR3 loop is CASSFTGVGPTSGGAYEQYF. DNA of the CDR3: TGTGCCAGCAGTTTTACCGGCGTGGGCCCCACTAGCGGGGGGGCCTACGAGCAGTACTTC. The V and J genes are TRBV28 and TRBJ2-7, with 13 bases identical to TRBD2. This CDR3 is 20 amino acids long. V dropped 3 bases and J dropped 2; count of bases not matched to a gene: 16. CDR1 is MDHEN and CDR2 is SYDVKM in the germline V gene.

This chain uses TRBV27 with TRBJ2-2; D is unresolved. V lost 5 bases to trimming and J lost 5 bases, with 12 bases between them. Germline-derived CDR1 and CDR2 are MNHEY and SMNVEV (reference sequence). The length of the CDR3 is 14 residues. The CDR3 loop is CASSIYYETGELFF. For the CDR3, the DNA is TGTGCCAGCAGTATATACTATGAAACCGGGGAGCTGTTTTTT.

The chain has TRBV19 and TRBJ1-5, with 8 bases identical to TRBD1. Germline CDR1 reads LNHDA; CDR2 reads SQIVND (reference sequence). CDR3 length equals 18 residues. Losses at the gene ends were 1 base for V and 5 bases for J; bases not matched to a gene: 13. CDR3 nucleotides: TGTGCCAGTAGTATAGGACAGGGGCCGCCGTTTGGATATCAGCCCCAGCATTTT. It specifies CASSIGQGPPFGYQPQHF.

The rearrangement links TRBV27 to TRBJ1-5; D remains ambiguous. Per the germline V gene, CDR1 is MNHEY and CDR2 is SMNVEV (reference sequence). V was pared by 3 bases and J by 0 bases, with 12 bases between. The CDR3 contains 16 residues. The CDR3 region has the DNA TGTGCCAGCAGTTTGACGTGGAGCACTAGCAATCAGCCCCAGCATTTT. It codes for CASSLTWSTSNQPQHF.

The chain uses TRBV6-6 and TRBJ1-1; D gene unclear. Trimming cost V 0 bases and J 2 bases, with 10 bases left between them. The CDR3 has 15 residues. Germline CDR1 reads MNHNY; CDR2 reads SVGAGI (reference sequence). CDR3 region: CASSYSSVFNTEAFF. DNA of the CDR3: TGTGCCAGCAGTTACTCGTCGGTGTTTAACACTGAAGCTTTCTTT.

The rearrangement uses TRBV5-1 and TRBJ2-1; tentatively, D is TRBD2 (5 bases). This CDR3 contains 16 residues. Trimming removed 5 bases from V and 0 bases from J, with 15 bases in between. CDR1 and CDR2 (germline): SGHRS, YFSETQ. CDR3 region: CASSRQEVSSYNEQFF. The CDR3, as DNA: TGCGCCAGCAGTCGGCAGGAGGTGAGCTCCTACAATGAGCAGTTCTTC.

V is TRBV4-1 and J is TRBJ2-1; D gene unclear. The ends were cut back, 1 base at V and 5 bases at J, with 9 bases in the middle. The CDR3 loop spans 14 amino acids. The germline CDR1 and CDR2 sequences are MGHRA and YSYEKL. CDR3 in amino acids: CASSQVGQDNEQFF. The CDR3 DNA is TGCGCCAGCAGCCAAGTTGGTCAGGACAATGAGCAGTTCTTC.

The chain is built from TRBV7-2 and TRBJ1-5, with 9 positions matching TRBD1. The ends lost 5 bases at V and 8 bases at J; junction bases unmatched: 7. The CDR3 totals 14 residues. Germline V gene lookup returns CDR1 SGHTA and CDR2 FQGNSA. CDR3 protein: CASSPWDRVEPQHF. The DNA for the CDR3 is TGTGCCAGCAGCCCATGGGACAGGGTAGAGCCCCAGCATTTT.

This clone appeared a few times. V usage is TRBV15 and J usage is TRBJ1-2; TRBD1 aligns across 11 bases. Germline V gives CDR1 LNHNV, CDR2 YYDKDF (reference sequence). Unmatched junction bases numbered 13, after V lost 5 bases and J lost 2 bases. This CDR3 is 18 amino acids long. CDR3: CATSADGQGALRNYGYTF. CDR3 bases: TGTGCCACCAGCGCCGATGGACAGGGGGCGTTAAGGAACTATGGCTACACCTTC.

The gene calls are TRBV9 and TRBJ2-5, with 13 bases aligning to TRBD2. CDR1 and CDR2 (germline): SGDLS, YYNGEE. The CDR3 is 18 residues long. With V trimmed by 0 bases and J by 4 bases, 9 bases remained unmatched. The CDR3 loop is CASSVGTSGGPTSETQYF. As DNA, the CDR3 is TGTGCCAGCAGCGTAGGGACTAGCGGGGGACCCACCTCAGAGACCCAGTACTTC.

The chain couples TRBV5-1 to TRBJ2-7; tentatively, D is TRBD1 or TRBD2 (5 bases each). The CDR3 consists of 14 residues. Trimming stripped 0 bases from V and 3 bases from J, with 10 bases between. Germline V gene data show CDR1 as SGHRS and CDR2 as YFSETQ. The DNA for the CDR3 is TGCGCCAGCAGCTTGGCCGGGACGGACTACGAGCAGTACTTC. Translating it yields CASSLAGTDYEQYF.